One sample yielded the 32 T cell receptor beta chains listed below, sequenced in a study of PD-1 and CTLA-4 blockade in melanoma. The repertoire was sequenced with immunoSEQ multiplex PCR; TCRdb's copy has only in-frame clones and lacks some. The sample lists around 7,200 clones, over 70% occurring once. The input for sequencing was CD8+ T cells from peripheral blood, taken before anti-PD-1 treatment. These TCRs come from a human donor with melanoma.

The J gene is TRBJ2-7, the V gene TRBV11-2, with D unresolved. V shed 0 bases and J shed 2 bases, with 11 bases lying between them. Looked up from germline, CDR1 is SGHAT and CDR2 is FQNNGV. CDR3 length: 15 residues. The CDR3 reads CASSLEGWNPYEQYF. The CDR3 DNA reads as TGTGCCAGCAGCTTAGAAGGTTGGAACCCCTACGAGCAGTACTTC.

The chain has TRBV27 and TRBJ2-3; a weak D match, TRBD1 (7 bases). V was clipped by 7 bases and J by 3 bases, with 17 bases between them. This CDR3 has 15 residues. Germline CDR1 reads MNHEY; CDR2 reads SMNVEV (reference sequence). The DNA for the CDR3 is TGTGCCAGCAATTTTGCACAGGGGAGGACAGATACGCAGTATTTT. Amino acids: CASNFAQGRTDTQYF.

The chain employs TRBV6-5 and TRBJ2-3, with D perhaps matching TRBD1 (6 bases). Trimming cost V 6 bases and J 2 bases, with 12 bases left between them. Germline V gene data show CDR1 as MNHEY and CDR2 as SVGAGI. The CDR3 covers 14 residues. The CDR3 sequence: CASRYRDITDTQYF. CDR3 coding DNA: TGTGCCAGCAGATATCGGGACATCACAGATACGCAGTATTTT.

This clone qualifies as large. The chain carries TRBV6-5 and TRBJ2-7, with a weak D call TRBD1 (5 bases). V was shortened by 1 base and J by 1 base, with 8 bases between the two germline ends. CDR3 length equals 14 residues. Germline lookup yields CDR1 MNHEY and CDR2 SVGAGI. As DNA, the CDR3 is TGTGCCAGCAGTTACTACTCAGGGTCCTACGAGCAGTACTTC. Translating it yields CASSYYSGSYEQYF.

This clone has just a few counts. CDR3 DNA sequence: TGCGCCAGCAGCCAAGAGAGGGACAGTGGCTATGGCTACACCTTC. It translates to CASSQERDSGYGYTF. The rearrangement uses TRBV4-1 and TRBJ1-2, with TRBD1 matching 7 bases. This CDR3 spans 15 amino acids. Trimming cost V 0 bases and J 4 bases; bases outside gene matches: 5. The V gene's germline CDR1 is MGHRA and CDR2 YSYEKL.

The chain combines TRBV19 with TRBJ1-5; possibly TRBD1 for D (6 bases). CDR1 is LNHDA and CDR2 is SQIVND in the germline V gene (reference sequence). This CDR3 is built from 15 residues. V was shortened by 2 bases and J by 8 bases, with 16 bases between the two germline ends. In DNA, the CDR3 is TGTGCCAGTAGTATATTTGGGTACGAGGGGGAGCCCCAGCATTTT. This encodes CASSIFGYEGEPQHF.

The J gene is TRBJ2-7, the V gene TRBV5-1, with D possibly TRBD1 on 8 matching bases. Trimming removed 1 base from V and 0 bases from J, with 14 bases in between. CDR1 is SGHRS, CDR2 YFSETQ, per germline. This CDR3 comprises 16 residues. The CDR3 nucleotides are TGCGCCAGCAGCTTGAGGGGGGGACAGGTCTCCTACGAGCAGTACTTC. It is translated as CASSLRGGQVSYEQYF.

The chain combines TRBV11-3 with TRBJ2-7; no firm D call. The CDR3 contains 13 residues. Germline CDR1 reads SGHNT; CDR2 reads YENEEA. V was trimmed by 7 bases and J by 1 base, leaving 11 bases between them. This CDR3 is CASNPPRSYEQYF. The CDR3 coding sequence is TGTGCCAGCAACCCCCCGAGGTCCTACGAGCAGTACTTC.

The chain combines TRBV11-3 with TRBJ2-1; D might be TRBD1 or TRBD2, each matching 5 bases. The V end was cut by 7 bases, the J end by 8 bases, with 12 bases between. The CDR3 has 12 residues. CDR1 and CDR2 (germline): SGHNT, YENEEA. The CDR3 loop is CASKGRGDEQFF. The CDR3 region has the DNA TGTGCCAGCAAAGGACGGGGCGATGAGCAGTTCTTC.

The chain joins TRBV5-1 to TRBJ2-7, with a tentative D call TRBD1 (5 bases). This CDR3 is built from 14 residues. The germline V gene encodes CDR1 SGHRS and CDR2 YFSETQ. Trimming stripped 0 bases from V and 4 bases from J, with 11 bases between. The CDR3 coding sequence is TGCGCCAGCAGCTTGGGACAGCCAAATTACGAGCAGTACTTC. Amino acids: CASSLGQPNYEQYF.

This rearrangement joins TRBV7-8 to TRBJ1-2; TRBD1 agrees at 12 bases. The CDR3 totals 18 residues. Germline CDR1 SGHVS, CDR2 FQNEAQ. Trimming cost V 4 bases and J 6 bases; bases outside gene matches: 15. CDR3 amino acids: CASSSGAGTGGSRNGYTF. DNA of the CDR3: TGTGCCAGCAGCTCAGGGGCCGGGACAGGGGGCTCACGGAATGGCTACACCTTC.

J is TRBJ2-1 and V is TRBV27, with 13 bases aligning to TRBD2. The germline gives CDR1 MNHEY, CDR2 SMNVEV (reference sequence). J was trimmed by 2 bases and V by 8 bases; bases with no gene match: 12. The CDR3 runs 18 residues. The CDR3 here is CASGLTSGRSGPYNEQFF. CDR3 sequence (DNA): TGTGCCAGCGGCCTGACTAGCGGGAGGTCCGGACCCTACAATGAGCAGTTCTTC.

This chain links TRBV7-2 with TRBJ1-1; D possibly corresponds to TRBD1 (5 bases). CDR3 length: 13 amino acids. V shed 2 bases and J shed 6 bases, with 10 bases lying between them. CDR1 and CDR2 (germline): SGHTA, FQGNSA. The CDR3 DNA reads as TGTGCCAGCAGCTTATTAAGGGGCCCTGAAGCTTTCTTT. Translating gives CASSLLRGPEAFF.

The chain couples TRBV21-1 to TRBJ2-7; the DNA was not compared with TRBD2, the D call given in the table. TRBV21-1 is an annotated pseudogene. This CDR3 has 13 amino acids. DNA of the CDR3: TGTGCCAGCAGCTCAGAGGGCCAGCACGAGCAGTACTTC. This gives the protein CASSSEGQHEQYF.

The chain combines TRBV5-1 with TRBJ2-1; 11 nucleotides agree with TRBD2. The CDR3 has 15 residues. J lost 4 bases, V lost 3 bases, and 3 bases had no gene match. The germline V gene has CDR1 SGHRS and CDR2 YFSETQ. The CDR3 DNA sequence: TGCGCCAGCAGCTCGACTAGCGGGATGTACAATGAGCAGTTCTTC. Translation: CASSSTSGMYNEQFF.

The CDR3 spells CASSLGGVEAFF. The CDR3 region has the DNA TGTGCCAGCAGCTTAGGTGGGGTTGAAGCTTTCTTT. The V gene is TRBV11-2, the J gene TRBJ1-1; D remains ambiguous. Per germline, CDR1 SGHAT and CDR2 FQNNGV. V was trimmed by 1 base and J by 7 bases, leaving 7 bases between them. The CDR3 totals 12 residues.

The rearrangement joins TRBV9 to TRBJ1-3; tentative D call: TRBD1 (6 bases). The V gene's germline CDR1 is SGDLS and CDR2 YYNGEE. This CDR3 contains 15 residues. Trimming cost V 0 bases and J 2 bases, with 9 bases left between them. The CDR3 region has the DNA TGTGCCAGCAGCGTAGGAGGGGGAACTGGAAACACCATATATTTT. This sequence encodes CASSVGGGTGNTIYF.

The V gene is TRBV11-3, the J gene TRBJ2-5; D not certain. CDR1 SGHNT and CDR2 YENEEA come from the germline V gene. The V and J ends lost 3 bases and 2 bases respectively, with 7 bases between them. The CDR3 has 13 residues. For the CDR3, the DNA is TGTGCCAGCAGCTTTTACGGTCAAGAGACCCAGTACTTC. Amino acids: CASSFYGQETQYF.

The CDR3 DNA is TGTGCCAGCAGCTTAGACACTCAGGACGAGCAGTACTTC. This codes for CASSLDTQDEQYF. V is TRBV11-2 and J is TRBJ2-7, with no clear D. Trimming shortened V by 0 bases and J by 5 bases, and 8 bases separated the two germline ends. This CDR3 spans 13 amino acids. Germline values: CDR1 SGHAT, CDR2 FQNNGV.

This sequence joins TRBV7-8 and TRBJ2-1, with 7 nucleotides matching TRBD1. J was trimmed by 4 bases and V by 3 bases; bases with no gene match: 3. The CDR3 runs to 14 residues. Germline-derived CDR1 and CDR2 are SGHVS and FQNEAQ. CDR3 residues: CASSFYRGYNEQFF. The CDR3 DNA reads as TGTGCCAGCAGCTTTTACAGGGGATACAATGAGCAGTTCTTC.

The CDR3 region is CATRDRDNYGYTF. DNA for the CDR3: TGTGCCACCAGGGACAGGGATAACTATGGCTACACCTTC. V usage is TRBV24-1 and J usage is TRBJ1-2, with 8 bases fitting TRBD1. Germline CDR1 and CDR2: KGHDR and SFDVKD. This CDR3 is built from 13 residues. The V and J ends lost 7 bases and 1 base, in that order; junction bases with no gene match: 1.

This rearrangement joins TRBV6-6 to TRBJ1-5; 7 bases are a match to TRBD1. Trimming took 2 bases from V and 7 from J; bases not matched to a gene: 11. Per germline, CDR1 MNHNY and CDR2 SVGAGI (reference sequence). The CDR3 is 16 amino acids. This CDR3 reads CASSYPGQDRRQPQHF. The CDR3 region has the DNA TGTGCCAGCAGTTACCCCGGACAGGACCGGAGACAGCCCCAGCATTTT.

The gene calls are TRBV10-3 and TRBJ2-7, with 11 bases matching TRBD2. Trimming cost V 0 bases and J 3 bases; bases outside gene matches: 13. The CDR3 has 19 amino acids. Germline V CDR1 and CDR2: ENHRY, SYGVKD. For the CDR3, the DNA is TGTGCCATCAGTGAGTCCTCGGGAACTAGCGGGAGAGGCGGCTACGAGCAGTACTTC. It translates to CAISESSGTSGRGGYEQYF.

The chain has TRBV4-3 and TRBJ2-7; D possibly uses TRBD1 or TRBD2 (5 bases each). V was pared by 2 bases and J by 1 base, with 12 bases between. Germline V gene data show CDR1 as LGHNA and CDR2 as YSLEER. The CDR3 consists of 15 residues. The CDR3 sequence: CASSQRRDGSYEQYF. Written as DNA, the CDR3 is TGCGCCAGCAGCCAACGCAGGGACGGATCCTACGAGCAGTACTTC.

The chain carries TRBV6-4 and TRBJ2-2; 7 bases are a match to TRBD1. The CDR3 spans 14 residues. V lost 4 bases, J lost 10 bases, and 9 bases stayed unmatched. Germline CDR1 and CDR2: MRHNA and SNTAGT. CDR3 in amino acids: CASSGGNRGSELFF. Here the CDR3 DNA reads TGTGCCAGCAGTGGGGGTAACAGGGGCTCGGAGCTGTTTTTT.

This clone was seen only a few times. V usage is TRBV11-2 and J usage is TRBJ2-4; the D call may be TRBD1 or TRBD2 (5 bases each). The V gene lost 5 bases and the J gene lost 4 bases, with 12 bases spanning the gap. The V gene's germline CDR1 is SGHAT and CDR2 FQNNGV. The CDR3 loop spans 14 amino acids. CDR3 protein: CASSPRDGKNIQYF. The CDR3 DNA sequence: TGTGCCAGCAGCCCCCGGGACGGAAAAAACATTCAGTACTTC.

The CDR3 DNA follows: TGTGCCACCAGTGGGTCAGGGGCGGGCTCTGAAGCTTTCTTT. Its protein is CATSGSGAGSEAFF. V and J are TRBV24-1 and TRBJ1-1, with a possible D match to TRBD1 (6 bases). V was cut by 5 bases and J by 6 bases, with 15 bases left in between. This CDR3 has 14 amino acids. CDR1 is KGHDR and CDR2 is SFDVKD in the germline V gene.

The rearrangement links TRBV27 to TRBJ2-7; weak D call: TRBD1 (6 bases). Germline V gene data show CDR1 as MNHEY and CDR2 as SMNVEV (reference sequence). There are 14 residues in the CDR3. Trimming removed 5 bases at V and 3 bases at J, with 14 bases between. The CDR3 bases are TGTGCCAGCAGTCACCGGGACAATCGCTACGAGCAGTACTTC. Translating gives CASSHRDNRYEQYF.

The chain recombines TRBV25-1 with TRBJ2-2; TRBD2 agrees at 10 bases. Germline V gene data show CDR1 as MGHDK and CDR2 as SYGVNS. J gave up 6 bases and V 4 bases, and 11 bases lay outside the gene matches. The CDR3 spans 17 residues. The CDR3: CASSVGASGRKAGELFF. CDR3 sequence (DNA): TGTGCCAGCAGTGTGGGGGCTAGCGGGAGAAAGGCCGGGGAGCTGTTTTTT.

A single count supports this clone. V gene TRBV5-1 combines with J gene TRBJ2-7; the match to TRBD2 covers 13 bases. CDR3 size: 15 residues. Germline CDR1 reads SGHRS; CDR2 reads YFSETQ. The J segment lost 1 base and the V segment lost 4 bases, leaving 2 bases of the junction unmatched. The CDR3 DNA reads as TGCGCCAGCAGCCTGGGACTAGCGGGGTCCTACGAGCAGTACTTC. Its translation is CASSLGLAGSYEQYF. The whole variable domain, filled in from reference TRBV5-1 and TRBJ2-7, reads KAGVTQTPRYLIKTRGQQVTLSCSPISGHRSVSWYQQTPGQGLQFLFEYFSETQRNKGNFPGRFSGRQFSNSRSEMNVSTLELGDSALYLCASSLGLAGSYEQYFGPGTRLTVT.

The V call is TRBV6-2 or TRBV6-3, the J call TRBJ2-3; 9 bases map to TRBD2. The CDR3 consists of 15 residues. Germline V gives CDR1 MNHEY, CDR2 SVGEGT. After removal of 3 bases from V and 1 base from J, the junction contained 2 bases not matched to a gene. The CDR3 DNA follows: TGTGCCAGCAGTTATTTAGCGGGGGGCACAGATACGCAGTATTTT. This translates into CASSYLAGGTDTQYF.

This clone was observed once. V gene TRBV7-9 combines with J gene TRBJ2-7; TRBD1 is a possible D gene (6 bases). V was cut by 7 bases and J by 3 bases, with 16 bases left in between. The CDR3 loop spans 14 amino acids. In germline, CDR1 is SEHNR, CDR2 FQNEAQ (reference sequence). The CDR3 DNA is TGTGCCAGCACCTCGGGACACCGACTCTACGAGCAGTACTTC. It codes for CASTSGHRLYEQYF.